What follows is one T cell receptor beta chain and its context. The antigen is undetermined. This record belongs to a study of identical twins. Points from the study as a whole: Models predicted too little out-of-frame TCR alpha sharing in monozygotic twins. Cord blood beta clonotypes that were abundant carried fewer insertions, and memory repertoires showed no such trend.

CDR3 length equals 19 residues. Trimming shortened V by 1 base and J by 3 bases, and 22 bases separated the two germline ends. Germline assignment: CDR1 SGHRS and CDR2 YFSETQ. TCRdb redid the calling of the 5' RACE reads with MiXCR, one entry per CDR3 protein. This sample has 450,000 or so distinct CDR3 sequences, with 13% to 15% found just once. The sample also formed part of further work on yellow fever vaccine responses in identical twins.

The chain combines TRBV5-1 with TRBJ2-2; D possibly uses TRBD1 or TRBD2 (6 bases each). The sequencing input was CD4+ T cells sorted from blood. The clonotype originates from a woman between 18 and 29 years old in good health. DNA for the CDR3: TGCGCCAGCAGCTTGAGGGTGTCGGGGGCCAAGTTGGACACCGGGGAGCTGTTTTTT. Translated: CASSLRVSGAKLDTGELFF.